This T cell receptor (beta chain) was sequenced in a study of T cell clusters in autoimmune cytopenias. Study-wide results and caveats: Exclusive TRB clusters were approximately 3-fold more numerous in healthy donors than in active autoimmune hepatitis. TRB repertoire shifts in secondary cytopenia and chronic lymphocytic leukemia mostly reflected lymphoma, not autoimmunity. No cluster-lack signature appeared between secondary cytopenia and chronic lymphocytic leukemia patients, apparently due to lymphoma masking. Primary autoimmune cytopenia patients seemingly lacked the physiological T cell clusters found in healthy donors.

One tube held mixed TRB-A and TRB-B primer pools for touch-down PCR. From the multiplex PCR reads, TCRdb lists one entry per CDR3 protein and no DNA. In total, the table holds several thousand distinct CDR3 sequences. This CDR3 has 16 amino acids. TRB was amplified from approximately 250 ng of peripheral blood genomic DNA per sample. A note on this clonotype: No antigen is known for it.

The clonotype comes from a human donor with an autoimmune cytopenia or autoimmune hepatitis (not recorded which). The chain recombines TRBV21-1 with TRBJ2-2; no DNA is available, so the TRBD2 call from TCRdb remains unchecked. TRBV21-1 is listed as a pseudogene. The source material was peripheral blood. CDR3: CASSKAKRVGTGELFF.